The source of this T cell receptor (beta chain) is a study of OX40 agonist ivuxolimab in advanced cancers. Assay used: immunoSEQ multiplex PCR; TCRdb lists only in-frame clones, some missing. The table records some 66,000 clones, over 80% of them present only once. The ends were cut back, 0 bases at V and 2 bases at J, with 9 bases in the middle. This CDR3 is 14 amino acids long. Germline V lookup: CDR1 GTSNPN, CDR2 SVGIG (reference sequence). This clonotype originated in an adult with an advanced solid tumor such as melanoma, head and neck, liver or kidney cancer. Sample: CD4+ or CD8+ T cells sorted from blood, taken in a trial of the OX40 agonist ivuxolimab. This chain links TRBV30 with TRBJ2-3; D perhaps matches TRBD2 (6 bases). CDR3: CAWSVAGSTDTQYF. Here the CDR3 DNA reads TGTGCCTGGAGTGTAGCGGGCTCCACAGATACGCAGTATTTT.